This T cell receptor beta chain was identified in a study of T-cell memory formation after mild COVID-19. Study summary: Among the donors, TCR clusters were largely specific to each donor.

Concerning this clonotype: What it recognizes is unknown.

This CDR3 is built from 18 residues. Germline assignment: CDR1 SEHNR and CDR2 FQNEAQ (reference sequence). V was pared by 5 bases and J by 0 bases, with 19 bases between. Notes on the study in general: Contracting clones from day 15 to 85 showed balanced CD4/CD8; later expanders favored CD4+. The finding that pre-infection memory included some responding clones suggested that cross-reactive memory joined.

The 5'RACE method, run with constant-segment primers, produced TCR alpha and TCR beta cDNA libraries (carrying sample barcodes and UMIs). TCRdb re-called the 5' RACE reads through MiXCR, storing one row per CDR3 protein. The sample records some 100,000 distinct CDR3 sequences, 11% being singletons. The sequence was obtained from a young man who had mild COVID-19 (a few samples of this study predate the infection). Cell type and time point are not known. The chain employs TRBV7-9 and TRBJ2-2, with D possibly TRBD1 on 6 matching bases. Sequencing input: PBMCs or a T cell subset sorted from them (not recorded which). DNA of the CDR3: TGTGCCAGCAGCGGCACGATTTTCCGGACAGCGAACACCGGGGAGCTGTTTTTT. Translation gives CASSGTIFRTANTGELFF. The full variable domain, rest sourced from reference TRBV7-9 and TRBJ2-2, is DTGVSQNPRHKITKRGQNVTFRCDPISEHNRLYWYRQTLGQGPEFLTYFQNEAQLEKSRLLSDRFSAERPKGSFSTLEIQRTEQGDSAMYLCASSGTIFRTANTGELFFGEGSRLTVL.